The 8 T cell receptor beta chains listed next were all sequenced from one sample in a study of shared clonotypes between healthy human individuals. TCRdb's table, derived via immunoSEQ multiplex PCR, lists solely in-frame clones and lacks some. Among over a million clones listed, 78% were seen once. Sequenced material: memory CD4+ T cells from PBMCs. This sample's subset: CD45RA-negative fraction. These receptors were taken from a man between 18 and 35 years old in good health. Some clones in this sample may be carry-over from other donors' samples.

The chain employs TRBV28 and TRBJ1-4, with D unclear. The V and J ends lost 1 base and 7 bases respectively, with 13 bases between them. CDR1 and CDR2 (germline): MDHEN, SYDVKM. This CDR3 has 15 amino acids. CDR3: CASSLYPGWVEKLFF. The CDR3, as DNA: TGTGCCAGCAGTTTATATCCGGGTTGGGTTGAAAAACTGTTTTTT.

The rearrangement uses TRBV7-7 and TRBJ2-1; D remains ambiguous. Germline CDR1 SSHAT, CDR2 FNYEAQ (reference sequence). V was cut by 5 bases and J by 0 bases, with 11 bases left in between. The CDR3 is 15 residues long. The CDR3 loop is CASSRSPSSYNEQFF. The CDR3 DNA reads as TGTGCCAGCAGCCGAAGTCCAAGCTCCTACAATGAGCAGTTCTTC.

The sample holds one count of this clone. This chain joins TRBV4-2 and TRBJ2-1; 7 bases fit TRBD2. Germline lookup yields CDR1 LGHNA and CDR2 YNFKEQ. This CDR3 has 17 amino acids. After removal of 1 base from V and 1 base from J, the junction contained 7 bases not matched to a gene. CDR3 in amino acids: CASSQVYRGESYNEQFF. In DNA form, the CDR3 reads TGTGCCAGCAGCCAAGTGTACCGGGGGGAGTCCTACAATGAGCAGTTCTTC.

This sequence joins TRBV10-3 and TRBJ2-3; no definite D call. V gave up 6 bases and J gave up 6 bases, with 7 bases separating them. The CDR3 runs to 11 residues. Looked up from germline, CDR1 is ENHRY and CDR2 is SYGVKD. The CDR3 coding sequence is TGTGCCATCAGCCTCCAGGATACGCAGTATTTT. Encoded protein: CAISLQDTQYF.

This clone has only one observation. The chain carries TRBV18 and TRBJ1-4; TRBD1 matches 10 bases. V gave up 4 bases and J gave up 0 bases; unmatched junction bases: 11. The CDR3 is made up of 19 amino acids. The germline V gene encodes CDR1 KGHSH and CDR2 LQKENI. The CDR3 DNA reads TGTGCCAGCTCACTCGGGACAGGGGTCGAGGACGCAACTAATGAAAAACTGTTTTTT. Translation: CASSLGTGVEDATNEKLFF.

Here the CDR3 DNA reads TGTGCCAGCAGTGTGAACTTCCTTTCCGATACGCAGTATTTT. Translation: CASSVNFLSDTQYF. The chain couples TRBV2 to TRBJ2-3; D gene ambiguous. Germline-derived CDR1 and CDR2 are SNHLY and FYNNEI. V shed 4 bases and J shed 6 bases, with 14 bases lying between them. There are 14 residues in the CDR3.

Comments on this clone: Other DNA sequences within the sample encode an identical CDR3. The chain links TRBV2 to TRBJ1-5; tentatively, D is TRBD1 (6 bases). This CDR3 comprises 13 residues. V lost 6 bases to trimming and J lost 4 bases, with 10 bases between them. Germline assignment: CDR1 SNHLY and CDR2 FYNNEI. Here the CDR3 DNA reads TGTGCCAGCAGGGACAGTCCGAATCAGCCCCAGCATTTT. Translated, it gives CASRDSPNQPQHF.

This clone showed up just a few times. The J gene is TRBJ1-1, the V gene TRBV7-6; TRBD1 is a possible D gene (6 bases). V lost 3 bases and J 8 bases, leaving 7 bases between the germline ends. The CDR3 consists of 11 residues. CDR1 is SGHVS and CDR2 is FNYEAQ in the germline V gene. The CDR3: CASSLGTEAFF. The CDR3 DNA follows: TGTGCCAGCAGCTTGGGGACAGAAGCTTTCTTT.